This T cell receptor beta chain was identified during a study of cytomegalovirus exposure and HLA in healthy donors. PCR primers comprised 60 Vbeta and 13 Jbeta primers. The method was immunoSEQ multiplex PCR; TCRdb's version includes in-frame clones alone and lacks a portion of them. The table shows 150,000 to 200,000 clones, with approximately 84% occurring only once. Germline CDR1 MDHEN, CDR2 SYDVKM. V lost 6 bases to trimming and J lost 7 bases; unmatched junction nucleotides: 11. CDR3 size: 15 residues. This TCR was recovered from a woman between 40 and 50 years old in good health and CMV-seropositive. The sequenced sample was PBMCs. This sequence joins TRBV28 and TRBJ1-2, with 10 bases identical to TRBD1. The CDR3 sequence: CASSTAGQGEFGYTF. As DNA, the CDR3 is TGTGCCAGCAGCACTGCCGGACAGGGGGAATTTGGCTACACCTTC.